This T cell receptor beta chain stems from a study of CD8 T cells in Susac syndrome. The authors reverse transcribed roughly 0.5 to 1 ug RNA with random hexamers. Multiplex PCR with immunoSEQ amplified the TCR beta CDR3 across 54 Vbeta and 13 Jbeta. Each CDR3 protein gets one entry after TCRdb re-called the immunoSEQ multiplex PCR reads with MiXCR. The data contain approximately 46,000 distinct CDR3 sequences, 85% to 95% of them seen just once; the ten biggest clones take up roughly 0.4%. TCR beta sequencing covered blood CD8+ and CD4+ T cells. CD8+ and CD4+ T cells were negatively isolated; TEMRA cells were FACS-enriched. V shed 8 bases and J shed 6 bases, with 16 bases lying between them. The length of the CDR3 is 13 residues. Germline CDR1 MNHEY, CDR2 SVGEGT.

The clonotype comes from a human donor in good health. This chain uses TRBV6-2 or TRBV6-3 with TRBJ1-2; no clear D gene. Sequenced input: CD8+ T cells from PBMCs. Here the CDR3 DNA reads TGTGCCAGCCGAACGTGGGGTGGTGATGGCTACACCTTC. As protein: CASRTWGGDGYTF.